Below are 12 T cell receptor beta chains sequenced from a single sample in a study of cytomegalovirus exposure and HLA in healthy donors. The PCR ran on 60 Vbeta and 13 Jbeta primers. Using immunoSEQ multiplex PCR, the repertoire was profiled, and TCRdb retains in-frame clones only, with some absent. This table holds 120,000 to 150,000 clones, around 66% found once. The specimen was PBMCs. These receptors were collected from a woman aged 25 to 45 in good health and CMV-seropositive.

V is TRBV7-9 and J is TRBJ2-3, with 11 bases matching TRBD2. This CDR3 comprises 17 residues. V was clipped by 3 bases and J by 3 bases; unmatched bases: 8. Per germline, CDR1 SEHNR and CDR2 FQNEAQ (reference sequence). The CDR3 is CASSFGWLAGGTDTQYF. DNA of the CDR3: TGTGCCAGCAGCTTCGGGTGGCTAGCGGGAGGTACAGATACGCAGTATTTT.

This rearrangement joins TRBV7-9 to TRBJ1-1; TRBD1 matches 8 bases. The CDR3 is 14 residues long. V lost 5 bases and J lost 3; bases outside the gene matches: 5. Germline V CDR1 and CDR2: SEHNR, FQNEAQ (reference sequence). CDR3 residues: CASSRDRRDTEAFF. The CDR3 DNA is TGTGCCAGCAGCCGGGACAGGCGGGACACTGAAGCTTTCTTT.

This chain uses TRBV9 with TRBJ2-5; 10 nucleotides agree with TRBD2. The DNA end is more similar to TRBJ2-7, so the J call may be wrong. This CDR3 has 16 amino acids. From germline, CDR1 is SGDLS and CDR2 YYNGEE. The CDR3 DNA follows: TGTGCCAGCAGCGTAGGGGCTAGCGGGAGAAACTACGAGCAGTACTTC. Translated: CASSVGASGRNYEQYF.

The chain has TRBV7-9 and TRBJ2-7; D uncertain. The CDR3 covers 11 residues. Trimming removed 2 bases from V and 5 bases from J, with 4 bases in between. Germline CDR1 SEHNR, CDR2 FQNEAQ (reference sequence). CDR3 loop: CASSLQDEQYF. The CDR3 DNA reads as TGTGCCAGCAGCTTACAGGACGAGCAGTACTTC. The full variable domain, with the rest looked up from reference TRBV7-9 and TRBJ2-7, is DTGVSQNPRHKITKRGQNVTFRCDPISEHNRLYWYRQTLGQGPEFLTYFQNEAQLEKSRLLSDRFSAERPKGSFSTLEIQRTEQGDSAMYLCASSLQDEQYFGPGTRLTVT.

The chain is built from TRBV4-1 and TRBJ1-2; D is undetermined. The CDR3 extends over 15 amino acids. V was clipped by 4 bases and J by 0 bases, with 12 bases between them. CDR1 and CDR2 (germline): MGHRA, YSYEKL. CDR3 sequence (DNA): TGCGCCAGCAGCCCGGGGTCGTTAGCTAACTATGGCTACACCTTC. Its protein product is CASSPGSLANYGYTF.

V gene TRBV6-5 combines with J gene TRBJ1-4; maybe TRBD1 (5 bases). V lost 6 bases and J 6 bases, leaving 11 bases between the germline ends. This CDR3 has 13 residues. The germline V gene has CDR1 MNHEY and CDR2 SVGAGI. CDR3 nucleotides: TGTGCCAGCAGACCTCGGGGGGATGAAAAACTGTTTTTT. Its protein is CASRPRGDEKLFF.

This chain uses TRBV19 with TRBJ1-2, with D perhaps TRBD1 (5 bases). The CDR3 is 14 residues long. V gave up 4 bases and J gave up 5 bases, with 14 bases separating them. CDR1 is LNHDA and CDR2 is SQIVND in the germline V gene (reference sequence). CDR3 nucleotide sequence: TGTGCCAGTAGTAATCCGACAGCCCCGTATGGCTACACCTTC. Translating gives CASSNPTAPYGYTF.

This clone was counted once. The chain recombines TRBV29-1 with TRBJ2-3; 14 positions match TRBD2. The CDR3 spans 16 residues. CDR1 is SQVTM, CDR2 ANQGSEA, per germline. The V segment lost 3 bases and the J segment 5 bases; nucleotides outside the gene matches: 7. The CDR3 bases are TGCAGCGTTGACGGGCGAGGACTAGCGGGAGGAGATACGCAGTATTTT. It codes for CSVDGRGLAGGDTQYF.

This clone was observed a single time. The V and J genes are TRBV7-8 and TRBJ2-1; D is possibly TRBD2 (6 bases). Per germline, CDR1 SGHVS and CDR2 FQNEAQ. The germline V and J ends were trimmed by 1 base and 6 bases, with 13 bases remaining between them. The CDR3 has 15 amino acids. CDR3 protein: CASSLGDSLSNEQFF. The CDR3 coding sequence is TGTGCCAGCAGCTTAGGGGACTCCCTTAGCAATGAGCAGTTCTTC.

The table lists this clone with a few counts. The rearrangement joins TRBV5-1 to TRBJ2-5; 11 bases map to TRBD2. The J call may be incorrect, as the DNA end agrees better with TRBJ2-7. There are 15 residues in the CDR3. Germline-derived CDR1 and CDR2 are SGHRS and YFSETQ. This CDR3 is CASSLTSGSSYEQYF. DNA for the CDR3: TGCGCCAGCAGTCTCACTAGCGGGAGCTCCTACGAGCAGTACTTC.

The chain carries TRBV10-1 and TRBJ2-3, with a weak D call TRBD1 (6 bases). Trimming removed 7 bases from V and 0 bases from J, with 14 bases in between. Germline values: CDR1 WNHNN, CDR2 SYGVQD (reference sequence). This CDR3 region has 15 residues. The CDR3 is CASKRGHLSTDTQYF. The CDR3 DNA sequence: TGCGCCAGCAAAAGGGGACACCTAAGCACAGATACGCAGTATTTT.

Concerning this clone itself: It may be a read error: a sequence one base away is much more abundant. The V gene is TRBV11-2, the J gene TRBJ1-2; weak D call: TRBD1 (6 bases). Deletions cut 3 bases from V and 6 bases from J, with 11 bases between. The CDR3 has 13 residues. The V gene's germline CDR1 is SGHAT and CDR2 FQNNGV. Here the CDR3 reads CASSLRQVDGYTF. DNA for the CDR3: TGTGCCAGCAGCTTGAGACAGGTCGATGGCTACACCTTC.